The 6 T cell receptor beta chains below were found in one sample sequenced in a study of blood T cell repertoires in COVID-19. The method was immunoSEQ multiplex PCR; TCRdb's version includes in-frame clones alone and lacks a portion of them. The sample holds just over 35,000 clones; roughly four fifths are singletons and the top ten take around two fifths. Input material: peripheral blood. These receptors were obtained from a human donor in a cohort sampled during active or convalescent COVID-19. The donor label of this sample is uncertain.

This clone was seen a few times. V is TRBV6-2 or TRBV6-3 and J is TRBJ1-1; D may be TRBD1 (6 bases). CDR1 MNHEY and CDR2 SVGEGT come from the germline V gene. The CDR3 length is 15 residues. Trimming stripped 0 bases from V and 5 bases from J, with 13 bases between. CDR3 bases: TGTGCCAGCAGTTACTCCCGCAGGGGTGGTACTGAAGCTTTCTTT. Translating it yields CASSYSRRGGTEAFF.

The rearrangement links TRBV7-6 to TRBJ1-1, with a possible D match to TRBD1 (5 bases). Germline loops: CDR1 SGHVS, CDR2 FNYEAQ. Deletions cut 2 bases from V and 1 base from J, with 20 bases between. The length of the CDR3 is 18 residues. The CDR3 nucleotides read TGTGCCAGCAGCTTAAACGAAGATAGGGGAGGTGGGAACACTGAAGCTTTCTTT. Amino acids: CASSLNEDRGGGNTEAFF.

This chain joins TRBV5-1 and TRBJ2-7, with 7 bases fitting TRBD2. V lost 5 bases, J lost 0 bases, and 14 bases stayed unmatched. The CDR3 runs 17 residues. The germline V gene has CDR1 SGHRS and CDR2 YFSETQ. CDR3 nucleotides: TGCGCCAGCAGTACTAAGCGGGAAGGGAGGGCCTCCTACGAGCAGTACTTC. The encoded protein is CASSTKREGRASYEQYF.

This clone showed up just once. CDR3 bases: TGTGCCAGTAGTATAACGGTCTCCTACGAGCAGTACTTC. Translating gives CASSITVSYEQYF. This chain uses TRBV19 with TRBJ2-7; no clear D. Trimming removed 2 bases from V and 0 bases from J, with 5 bases in between. Germline lookup yields CDR1 LNHDA and CDR2 SQIVND (reference sequence). CDR3 size: 13 residues.

V gene TRBV23-1 combines with J gene TRBJ2-7; TRBD2 matches at 8 bases. TRBV23-1 is annotated as an ORF whose role is uncertain. Trimming cost V 6 bases and J 6 bases; bases outside gene matches: 22. The CDR3 totals 18 residues. CDR3 bases: TGCGCCAGCAGGAGACGCCCCAATTCCCCCCAGCGGGAGTTCGAGCAGTACTTC. Amino acids: CASRRRPNSPQREFEQYF.

CDR3 nucleotides: TGTGCCAGCAGCAAGGGACAGATTAATTCACCCCTCCACTTT. This sequence encodes CASSKGQINSPLHF. This rearrangement joins TRBV21-1 to TRBJ1-6; the D call in the table, TRBD1, was not verified against the DNA. TRBV21-1 is tagged as a pseudogene. The CDR3 is 14 residues long.